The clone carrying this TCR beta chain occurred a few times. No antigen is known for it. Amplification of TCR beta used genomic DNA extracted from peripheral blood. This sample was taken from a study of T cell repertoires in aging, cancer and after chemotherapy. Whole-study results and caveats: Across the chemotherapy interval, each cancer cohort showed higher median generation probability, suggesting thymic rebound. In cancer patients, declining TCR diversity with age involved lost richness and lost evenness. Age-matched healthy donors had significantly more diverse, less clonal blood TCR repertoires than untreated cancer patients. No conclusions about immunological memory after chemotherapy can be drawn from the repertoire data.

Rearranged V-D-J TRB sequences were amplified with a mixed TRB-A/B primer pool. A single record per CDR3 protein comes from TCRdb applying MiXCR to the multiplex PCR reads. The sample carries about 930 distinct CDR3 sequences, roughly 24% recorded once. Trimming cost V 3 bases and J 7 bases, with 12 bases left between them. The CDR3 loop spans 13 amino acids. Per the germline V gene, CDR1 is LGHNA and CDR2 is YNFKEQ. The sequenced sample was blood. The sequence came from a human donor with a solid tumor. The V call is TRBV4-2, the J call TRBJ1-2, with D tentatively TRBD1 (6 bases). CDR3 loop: CASSHQTGPGYTF. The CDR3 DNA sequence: TGTGCCAGCAGCCACCAAACAGGGCCTGGCTACACCTTC.